Detailed here is one T cell receptor beta chain. This clonotype was picked up many times. Its antigen is currently not known. Base-call qualities are not available, and no considerably larger clone is one nucleotide away. The entry originates in a study of regulatory T cells in long-lasting Graves disease (dated by TCRdb to 2020 to 2022). Turning to the overall study: Newly diagnosed Graves' disease patients had taken antithyroid drugs for less than 3 months. The study took place in China and was registered as a clinical trial. This study used TCR sequencing and RNA sequencing of peripheral blood to compare persistent Graves' disease patients against newly diagnosed Graves' disease patients. A total of roughly 33 samples were covered by TCR sequencing, comprising some 13 persistent and about 20 newly diagnosed Graves' disease patients. Broad study findings and their caveats: The authors acknowledged the small sample size as a limitation that may reduce accuracy. Peripheral blood alone was examined, since thyroid tissue, which constituted the primary lesion, could not be accessed. Compared with newly diagnosed patients, patients with persistent Graves' disease had lower TCR Shannon entropy and fewer highly expanded clones, which suggests clonal expansion. A larger number of public clonotypes was shared among persistent patients (approximately 2,600) than among newly diagnosed patients (roughly 970). Sequencing and analysis were limited to the TCR beta chain. TRBV28, TRBJ1-2 and TRBJ2-5 were preferentially used in persistent disease, while TRBV20-1 and TRBJ2-1 were favored in newly diagnosed disease.

The library was generated by multiplex PCR. Sequencing used an Illumina HiSeq 4000. iRepertoire HTBI primers and Arm-PCR amplification of CDR3 regions were used to construct TCR beta libraries. Before sequencing, the PCR products went through gel purification. The original pipeline was this. Gene usage analysis of CDR3 amino acid clonotypes used the approximately 56 TRBV and 14 to 15 TRBJ segments found across samples. COPE and FqMerger were used to merge the filtered high-quality paired reads into contigs. BLAST was used to align contigs to IMGT TRBV, TRBD and TRBJ reference genes, and CDR3 was defined according to IMGT. Any clonotype with a frequency above 0.1% was classified as a highly expanded clone. Shannon entropy served as the measure of repertoire diversity, while the Gini coefficient captured V-J evenness. A clonotype was considered public if more than one individual shared it. TCRdb reprocessed the public reads (quality trimming at Q25 with fastp, clone calling with MiXCR) and kept in-frame beta chains. Entries that share a CDR3 protein sequence are merged under the most common genes and DNA. These V and J calls derive from TCRdb rather than the authors' analysis. In this sample the table shows about 310,000 distinct CDR3 sequences, 18% of which occur a single time. The ten largest clones capture about 36% of the sample.

The sample's time point, from its label and the paper: newly diagnosed GD, antithyroid drugs for less than 3 months. RNA was extracted from PBMCs in TRIzol for both TCR sequencing and RNA sequencing. Graves' disease was diagnosed according to American Thyroid Association guidelines. Patients for the study were recruited at an endocrinology department in Xi'an, China. Each patient gave 7.5 to 10 milliliters of peripheral blood, collected in an EDTA anticoagulant tube. PBMCs were isolated by Ficoll Paque Plus density gradient separation without further T cell sorting. RNA quality was checked with an Agilent 2100 Bioanalyzer and agarose gel, and concentration with a NanoDrop 2000. V drops 1 base and J drops 5 bases, leaving 8 bases in between. The CDR3 runs 13 residues from the cysteine to the phenylalanine. Left in the record is the CDR3 DNA by itself, 39 bases read in frame from the first base. Per the germline V gene, SGHAT is the CDR1 and FQNNGV is the CDR2.

The sequenced sample was peripheral blood mononuclear cells (PBMCs), obtained at new diagnosis, from a patient treated with antithyroid drugs. This chain joins TRBV11-2 to TRBJ1-2; a confident D gene designation cannot be given. This TCR derives from a female donor with Graves disease. In nucleotide form, the sequence is TGTGCCAGCAGCTTAGGTCTAGGGTATGGCTACACCTTC. Translation gives CASSLGLGYGYTF.